One TCR beta chain is described in this entry. This entry belongs to a study of T cell changes during pregnancy in multiple sclerosis. Sequenced by immunoSEQ multiplex PCR; TCRdb stores in-frame clones only, minus some. The top ten hold approximately 6.5% of the sample, which has some 60,000 clones, around 91% seen once. Germline assignment: CDR1 GTSNPN and CDR2 SVGIG (reference sequence). V shed 3 bases, J shed 8 bases, and the junction held 5 bases outside the gene matches. The CDR3 contains 14 residues. The chain uses TRBV30 and TRBJ1-6, with 9 bases that match TRBD1. The sequenced sample was peripheral blood, obtained in the third trimester of pregnancy. The receptor's source is a female donor in good health, enrolled as a control in a pregnancy study. Here the CDR3 reads CAWSQDRGDSPLHF. The CDR3 DNA sequence: TGTGCCTGGAGCCAGGACAGGGGCGATTCACCCCTCCACTTT.